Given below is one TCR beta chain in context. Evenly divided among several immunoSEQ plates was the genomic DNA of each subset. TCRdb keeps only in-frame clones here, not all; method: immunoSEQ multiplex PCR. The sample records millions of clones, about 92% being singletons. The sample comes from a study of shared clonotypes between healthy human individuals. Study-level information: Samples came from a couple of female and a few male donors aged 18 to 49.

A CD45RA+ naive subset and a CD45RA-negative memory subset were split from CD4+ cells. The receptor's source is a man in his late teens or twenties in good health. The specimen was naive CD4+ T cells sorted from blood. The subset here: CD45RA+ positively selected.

The CDR3: CASSPGGPGNEQFF. The CDR3 DNA sequence: TGTGCCAGCTCTCCGGGAGGGCCGGGGAATGAGCAGTTCTTC. The chain links TRBV18 to TRBJ2-1; TRBD2 aligns across 8 bases. The ends lost 6 bases at V and 7 bases at J; junction bases unmatched: 8. Germline V gives CDR1 KGHSH, CDR2 LQKENI. The CDR3 has 14 residues.